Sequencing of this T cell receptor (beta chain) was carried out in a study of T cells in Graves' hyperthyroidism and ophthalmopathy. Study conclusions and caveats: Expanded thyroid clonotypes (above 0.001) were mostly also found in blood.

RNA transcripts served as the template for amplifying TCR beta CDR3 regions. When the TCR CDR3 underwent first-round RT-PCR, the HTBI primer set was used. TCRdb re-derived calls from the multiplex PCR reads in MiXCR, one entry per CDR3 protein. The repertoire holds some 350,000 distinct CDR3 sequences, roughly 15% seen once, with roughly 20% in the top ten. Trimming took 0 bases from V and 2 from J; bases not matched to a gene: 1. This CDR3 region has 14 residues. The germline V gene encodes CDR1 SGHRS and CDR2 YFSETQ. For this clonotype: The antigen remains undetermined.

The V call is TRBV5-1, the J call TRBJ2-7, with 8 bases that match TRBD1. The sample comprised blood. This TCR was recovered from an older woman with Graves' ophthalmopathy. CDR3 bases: TGCGCCAGCAGCTTGGAGGACAGGGCCTACGAGCAGTACTTC. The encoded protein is CASSLEDRAYEQYF.